The source of this T cell receptor beta chain is a study of T cell responses to AZD1222 COVID-19 vaccine. Profiled with immunoSEQ multiplex PCR; TCRdb holds only in-frame clones, not every one. Counted here are about 84,000 clones, 80% to 90% occurring once; the ten biggest clones make up 9.5% to 13%. In regard to this clone: Its antigen is unidentified.

Trimming took off 0 bases at V and 6 bases at J, with 5 bases between the two ends. Germline-derived CDR1 and CDR2 are SGHAT and FQNNGV. The CDR3 extends over 13 amino acids. General observations from the study: Across the whole spike, CD4 TCRs peaked at regions 160-218 and 743-854. The donor group comprised mostly white British people and more females; the analysis possibly underestimated clonal diversity. A reported finding is that nearly half of spike-specific TCRs target unmutated variant regions.

This TCR came from an adult who received the AZD1222 COVID-19 vaccine. The material was peripheral blood, obtained 28 days after the second AZD1222 dose. This chain uses TRBV11-2 with TRBJ2-2, with D hard to call. CDR3 sequence reads: CASSLEAAGELFF. DNA of the CDR3: TGTGCCAGCAGCTTAGAAGCTGCCGGGGAGCTGTTTTTT.